Shown below are 17 T cell receptor beta chains from a single sample sequenced in a study of cytomegalovirus exposure and HLA in healthy donors. Use of 60 Vbeta and 13 Jbeta primers characterized the PCR. Assay: immunoSEQ multiplex PCR; the TCRdb copy retains only in-frame clones and omits some. The table records over 100,000 clones, around three quarters of them present only once. The sequencing input was PBMCs. These receptors originate from a man aged 25-45 years in good health and CMV-seronegative.

The chain employs TRBV11-1 and TRBJ2-5, with D uncertain. V was shortened by 3 bases and J by 2 bases, with 16 bases between the two germline ends. CDR1 and CDR2 (germline): SGHAT, FQDESV (reference sequence). The length of the CDR3 is 16 residues. This CDR3 is CASSLGWNGLQETQYF. The CDR3 nucleotides read TGTGCCAGCAGCTTGGGTTGGAATGGGCTGCAAGAGACCCAGTACTTC.

Comments on this clone: The same CDR3 is also encoded by other DNA sequences in this sample. The chain employs TRBV4-3 and TRBJ2-2; 7 nucleotides line up with TRBD1. From germline, CDR1 is LGHNA and CDR2 YSLEER. J was trimmed by 8 bases and V by 0 bases; bases with no gene match: 9. There are 16 residues in the CDR3. This CDR3 is CASSQDPGQVTGELFF. The CDR3, as DNA: TGCGCCAGCAGCCAAGACCCTGGACAGGTCACTGGGGAGCTGTTTTTT.

This clone was recorded a few times. V gene TRBV28 combines with J gene TRBJ1-1; the D gene is possibly TRBD1 (5 bases). Per germline, CDR1 MDHEN and CDR2 SYDVKM. V was cut by 8 bases and J by 2 bases, with 15 bases left in between. The CDR3 totals 14 residues. CDR3 protein: CASESPDRNTEAFF. The CDR3 DNA follows: TGTGCCAGCGAATCGCCAGACAGAAACACTGAAGCTTTCTTT.

The V gene is TRBV7-9, the J gene TRBJ2-1, with D possibly being TRBD2 (5 bases). Germline V gives CDR1 SEHNR, CDR2 FQNEAQ (reference sequence). The CDR3 is 14 residues long. Between the trimmed V and J ends, which lost 4 bases and 13 bases, there was a span of 20 bases. CDR3 coding DNA: TGTGCCAGCAGCTCAGTTATGGGAGAGGAACAACAGTTCTTC. It is translated as CASSSVMGEEQQFF.

The chain couples TRBV18 to TRBJ1-1, with 8 bases fitting TRBD1. The CDR3 runs 13 residues. Germline V lookup: CDR1 KGHSH, CDR2 LQKENI. With 8 bases clipped from V and 4 bases from J, the junction kept 6 bases outside the gene matches. This CDR3 is CASAGQVGTEAFF. Written as DNA, the CDR3 is TGTGCCAGCGCGGGACAGGTAGGCACTGAAGCTTTCTTT.

The rearrangement joins TRBV6-1 to TRBJ2-1; TRBD2 is a possible D gene (6 bases). The CDR3 contains 16 residues. CDR1 is MNHNS and CDR2 is SASEGT in the germline V gene. The V and J ends lost 2 bases and 0 bases respectively, with 11 bases between them. For the CDR3, the DNA is TGTGCCAGCAGTGAACCGGGGGAGAGCTCCTACAATGAGCAGTTCTTC. Its translation is CASSEPGESSYNEQFF.

The chain combines TRBV7-2 with TRBJ1-6, with D maybe TRBD1 (6 bases). CDR1 and CDR2 (germline): SGHTA, FQGNSA. Trimming pared 5 bases from V and 7 bases from J, leaving 15 bases between. The CDR3 loop spans 15 amino acids. In nucleotides, the CDR3 is TGTGCCAGCAGCAAACGACAGGCGCAGAATTCACCCCTCCACTTT. Protein product: CASSKRQAQNSPLHF.

This chain uses TRBV19 with TRBJ1-2; 7 nucleotides line up with TRBD1. From germline, CDR1 is LNHDA and CDR2 SQIVND (reference sequence). Germline trimming cut 4 bases from V and 8 bases from J; bases unmatched to any gene: 7. The CDR3 runs 13 residues. CDR3: CASSTTGEEGYTF. The CDR3 region has the DNA TGTGCCAGTAGTACAACAGGGGAGGAAGGCTACACCTTC.

The chain has TRBV27 and TRBJ1-1; D ambiguous. Germline CDR1 MNHEY, CDR2 SMNVEV (reference sequence). The CDR3 has 13 amino acids. The ends were cut back, 5 bases at V and 5 bases at J, with 12 bases in the middle. The CDR3 coding sequence is TGTGCCAGCAGTAGAGCGGGATTGACTGAAGCTTTCTTT. This codes for CASSRAGLTEAFF.

The rearrangement joins TRBV11-3 to TRBJ1-1; 7 bases map to TRBD1. V trimming: 3 bases; J trimming: 6 bases; junction bases outside the gene matches: 7. In germline, CDR1 is SGHNT, CDR2 YENEEA. The CDR3 is 14 amino acids. CDR3 coding DNA: TGTGCCAGCAGCTTGGACAGGTCTTCTTCTGAAGCTTTCTTT. This sequence encodes CASSLDRSSSEAFF.

There are a few counts of this clone. In DNA form, the CDR3 reads TGCAGCGTTGAGGACAAGGTCTACGAGCAGTACTTC. It translates to CSVEDKVYEQYF. The genes are TRBV29-1 and TRBJ2-7, with D tentatively TRBD1 (5 bases). The V end was cut by 3 bases, the J end by 3 bases, with 9 bases between. CDR3 size: 12 residues. The V gene's germline CDR1 is SQVTM and CDR2 ANQGSEA.

This clone was counted between two and nine times. The chain combines TRBV18 with TRBJ2-7; maybe TRBD1 (6 bases). CDR1 and CDR2 (germline): KGHSH, LQKENI. Trimming pared 2 bases from V and 6 bases from J, leaving 11 bases between. The CDR3 is made up of 13 amino acids. The CDR3 region has the DNA TGTGCCAGCTCACCAAGTCTCAGGGGCGAGCAGTACTTC. Translation: CASSPSLRGEQYF.

The CDR3, as DNA: TGTGCCAGGTCGGGAGGGAGGGCTCGGAATGAGCAGTTCTTC. As protein: CARSGGRARNEQFF. This chain links TRBV2 with TRBJ2-1; 8 nucleotides agree with TRBD2. V was pared by 9 bases and J by 7 bases, with 11 bases of the junction left unmatched. Germline CDR1 reads SNHLY; CDR2 reads FYNNEI. The CDR3 contains 14 residues.

The rearrangement uses TRBV11-2 and TRBJ1-1, with a weak D call TRBD1 (6 bases). V gave up 5 bases and J gave up 4 bases, with 20 bases separating them. The CDR3 consists of 16 residues. The germline V gene encodes CDR1 SGHAT and CDR2 FQNNGV. CDR3 sequence: CASSPDRRRGSTEAFF. The DNA of the CDR3 is TGTGCCAGCAGCCCGGACAGAAGAAGAGGAAGCACTGAAGCTTTCTTT.

V usage is TRBV18 and J usage is TRBJ2-5; D perhaps matches TRBD2 (5 bases). V was clipped by 4 bases and J by 5 bases, with 8 bases between them. The CDR3 sequence is 12 residues long. The germline V gene has CDR1 KGHSH and CDR2 LQKENI. The CDR3 loop reads CASSLRAETQYF. For the CDR3, the DNA is TGTGCCAGCTCACTGAGGGCGGAGACCCAGTACTTC.

The chain is built from TRBV7-3 and TRBJ1-2; TRBD1 aligns across 8 bases. With 5 bases clipped from V and 5 bases from J, the junction kept 4 bases outside the gene matches. The CDR3 is 13 residues long. Germline loops: CDR1 SGHTA, CDR2 FQGTGA. The CDR3 DNA reads TGTGCCAGCAGCACCGGGACAGGTTATGGCTACACCTTC. This encodes CASSTGTGYGYTF.

This sequence joins TRBV6-5 and TRBJ2-7; TRBD2 aligns across 7 bases. CDR3 length equals 13 residues. Trimming removed 11 bases from V and 2 bases from J; junction bases left unmatched: 9. From germline, CDR1 is MNHEY and CDR2 SVGAGI. This chain's CDR3 is CAAQASGTYEQYF. Written as DNA, the CDR3 is TGTGCCGCCCAGGCTAGCGGAACCTACGAGCAGTACTTC.